The 14 T cell receptor beta chains in this list originate from one sample, sequenced in a study of CD8 T cells in ankylosing spondylitis. TCRdb itself ran the 5' RACE reads through MiXCR, one entry per CDR3 protein. The sample has some 95,000 distinct CDR3 sequences; about 9% are singletons. Sequencing was carried out using blood, either unsorted or a sorted T cell fraction (not recorded which). The receptor set was obtained from a male donor with ankylosing spondylitis or in good health (not recorded which).

This clonotype was observed many times. The chain couples TRBV3-1 to TRBJ1-2; TRBD1 agrees at 10 bases. Germline V gene data show CDR1 as LGHDT and CDR2 as YNNKEL (reference sequence). The CDR3 has 13 amino acids. Unmatched junction bases numbered 5, after V lost 6 bases and J lost 7 bases. Here the CDR3 reads CASRGTGVAGYTF. The CDR3 coding sequence is TGTGCCAGCAGGGGGACAGGGGTGGCTGGCTACACCTTC.

This clonotype was seen more than once but under ten times. A much larger clone lies a single base off, so this may be a read error. The rearrangement uses TRBV4-2 and TRBJ2-1; D uncertain. The CDR3 has 17 amino acids. CDR1 and CDR2 (germline): LGHNA, YNFKEQ. Trimming removed 0 bases at V and 2 bases at J, with 14 bases between. The CDR3 coding sequence is TGTGCCAGCAGCCAAGAACGTAGTGGACGGGCCTACAATGAGCAGTTCTTC. Encoded protein: CASSQERSGRAYNEQFF.

This clonotype came up many times. The gene calls are TRBV29-1 and TRBJ2-3, with D tentatively TRBD1 (5 bases). V lost 3 bases and J 3 bases, leaving 10 bases between the germline ends. The CDR3 is 13 residues long. The V gene's germline CDR1 is SQVTM and CDR2 ANQGSEA. The CDR3, as DNA: TGCAGCGTTGAGAATCAGGGTACAGATACGCAGTATTTT. Translating it yields CSVENQGTDTQYF.

This clonotype appeared once. This chain uses TRBV12-3 or TRBV12-4 with TRBJ2-7, with D perhaps matching TRBD1 (5 bases). This CDR3 contains 13 residues. The V end was cut by 3 bases, the J end by 3 bases, with 9 bases between. For the CDR3, the DNA is TGTGCCAGCAGTTTGACAGAGTACTACGAGCAGTACTTC. Translated: CASSLTEYYEQYF.

In this sample, this clonotype turned up many times. The chain is built from TRBV7-6 and TRBJ1-6; 7 positions match TRBD1. The CDR3 spans 14 residues. Germline V CDR1 and CDR2: SGHVS, FNYEAQ. V shed 4 bases, J shed 9 bases, and the junction held 6 bases outside the gene matches. CDR3 bases: TGTGCCAGCAGCTCTCAGGGGGGGGTTTCACCCCTCCACTTT. This sequence encodes CASSSQGGVSPLHF.

At least ten counts were recorded for this clonotype. The chain is built from TRBV9 and TRBJ2-3; no clear D. Germline V gene data show CDR1 as SGDLS and CDR2 as YYNGEE. V was clipped by 2 bases and J by 4 bases, with 8 bases between them. The CDR3 loop spans 13 amino acids. The CDR3 sequence is CASSVGWADTQYF. The CDR3 DNA reads as TGTGCCAGCAGCGTGGGGTGGGCAGATACGCAGTATTTT.

This clonotype appeared many times. The rearrangement joins TRBV7-8 to TRBJ2-1; D ambiguous. Germline-derived CDR1 and CDR2 are SGHVS and FQNEAQ. Trimming took off 3 bases at V and 5 bases at J, with 17 bases between the two ends. CDR3 length: 16 amino acids. CDR3 sequence (DNA): TGTGCCAGCAGCTTGTTTGTTTTCTTTGGGAACAATGAGCAGTTCTTC. Amino acid sequence: CASSLFVFFGNNEQFF.

The sample holds a few counts of this clonotype. V usage is TRBV11-2 and J usage is TRBJ2-3, with TRBD1 matching over 8 bases. This CDR3 spans 17 amino acids. V gave up 0 bases and J gave up 5 bases; unmatched junction bases: 10. Per germline, CDR1 SGHAT and CDR2 FQNNGV. The CDR3 DNA reads TGTGCCAGCAGCTTAGAAGCTTGGACAGGGTTCATAGATACGCAGTATTTT. Residues: CASSLEAWTGFIDTQYF.

This clonotype was recorded a few times. V is TRBV11-1 and J is TRBJ1-6; 11 bases line up with TRBD1. Unmatched junction bases numbered 14, after V lost 3 bases and J lost 7 bases. Germline assignment: CDR1 SGHAT and CDR2 FQDESV (reference sequence). This CDR3 spans 19 amino acids. CDR3 sequence reads: CASSFATGQGAPVNSPLHF. The CDR3 bases are TGTGCCAGCAGCTTCGCAACAGGACAGGGGGCGCCGGTGAATTCACCCCTCCACTTT.

This clonotype was observed at least ten times. The J gene is TRBJ2-7, the V gene TRBV4-2, with D perhaps matching TRBD1 (6 bases). This CDR3 has 14 residues. Germline V lookup: CDR1 LGHNA, CDR2 YNFKEQ. V lost 4 bases and J lost 7, with 17 bases in between. The CDR3 sequence is CASSPTLQGFEQYF. CDR3 DNA: TGTGCCAGCAGCCCCACGCTACAGGGTTTTGAGCAGTACTTC.

The sample holds many counts of this clonotype. The chain joins TRBV20-1 to TRBJ2-7; weak D call: TRBD2 (5 bases). The CDR3 has 15 amino acids. CDR1 is DFQATT, CDR2 SNEGSKA, per germline (reference sequence). The V end lost 4 bases, the J end lost 0 bases, and 16 bases lay between the germline ends. CDR3 sequence: CSATEGDLGSYEQYF. CDR3 DNA sequence: TGCAGTGCTACCGAGGGAGACCTTGGCTCCTACGAGCAGTACTTC.

In its sample, this clonotype was seen many times. The J gene is TRBJ2-3, the V gene TRBV4-1; a weak D match, TRBD1 (6 bases). Germline CDR1 reads MGHRA; CDR2 reads YSYEKL. This CDR3 spans 17 amino acids. Trimming removed 0 bases at V and 0 bases at J, with 13 bases between. The CDR3 protein is CASSQDRWQGSTDTQYF. In DNA, the CDR3 is TGCGCCAGCAGCCAAGATAGGTGGCAGGGGAGCACAGATACGCAGTATTTT.

This clonotype was found a few times. CDR3 DNA: TGTGCCAGCAGTAGGACAGGGGGCAGGGACGAGCAGTACTTC. This translates into CASSRTGGRDEQYF. The chain uses TRBV6-1 and TRBJ2-7; 11 nucleotides line up with TRBD1. The CDR3 loop spans 14 amino acids. With V trimmed by 5 bases and J by 5 bases, 5 bases remained unmatched. In germline, CDR1 is MNHNS, CDR2 SASEGT.

This clonotype was found many times. The gene calls are TRBV24-1 and TRBJ2-7; 9 bases agree with TRBD1. The CDR3 extends over 13 amino acids. Germline V CDR1 and CDR2: KGHDR, SFDVKD. J gave up 7 bases and V 5 bases, and 5 bases lay outside the gene matches. This CDR3 reads CATSGGQGPEQYF. In DNA, the CDR3 is TGTGCCACCAGTGGGGGACAGGGACCAGAGCAGTACTTC.